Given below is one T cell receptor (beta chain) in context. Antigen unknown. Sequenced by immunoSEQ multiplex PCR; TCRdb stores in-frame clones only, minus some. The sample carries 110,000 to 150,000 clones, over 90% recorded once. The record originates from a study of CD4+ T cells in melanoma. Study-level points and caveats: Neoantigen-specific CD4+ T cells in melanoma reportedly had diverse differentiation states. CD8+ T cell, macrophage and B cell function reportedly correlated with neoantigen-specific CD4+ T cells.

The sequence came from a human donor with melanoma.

The CDR3 bases are TGTGCCAGCAGTCTTATGACCGGGACGACGTTCACCGGGGAGCTGTTTTTT. Amino acid sequence: CASSLMTGTTFTGELFF. This chain uses TRBV27 with TRBJ2-2; D could derive from TRBD1 or TRBD2 (5 bases each). V gave up 5 bases and J gave up 4 bases, with 20 bases separating them. In germline, CDR1 is MNHEY, CDR2 SMNVEV (reference sequence). This CDR3 contains 17 residues.